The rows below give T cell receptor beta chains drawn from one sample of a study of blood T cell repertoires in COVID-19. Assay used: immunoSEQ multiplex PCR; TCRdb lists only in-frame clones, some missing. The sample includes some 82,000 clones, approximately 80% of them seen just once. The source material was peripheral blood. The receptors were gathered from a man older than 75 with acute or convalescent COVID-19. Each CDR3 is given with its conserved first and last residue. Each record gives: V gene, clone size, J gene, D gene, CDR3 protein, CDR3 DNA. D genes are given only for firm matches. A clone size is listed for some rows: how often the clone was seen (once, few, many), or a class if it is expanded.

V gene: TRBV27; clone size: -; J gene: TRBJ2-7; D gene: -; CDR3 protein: CASSSRGFSGEQYF; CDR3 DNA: TGTGCCAGCAGTTCCCGAGGGTTTTCAGGAGAGCAGTACTTC
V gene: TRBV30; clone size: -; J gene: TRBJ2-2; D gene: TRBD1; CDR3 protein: CAWSVQGQGAELFF; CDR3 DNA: TGTGCCTGGAGTGTTCAGGGACAGGGGGCCGAGCTGTTTTTT
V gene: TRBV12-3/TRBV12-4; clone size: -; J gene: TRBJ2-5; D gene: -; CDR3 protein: CASSGLFEETQYF; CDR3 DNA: TGTGCCAGCAGTGGCCTTTTTGAAGAGACCCAGTACTTC
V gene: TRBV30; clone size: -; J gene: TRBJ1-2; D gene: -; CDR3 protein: CAWRRGRGFYGYTF; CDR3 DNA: TGTGCCTGGAGGAGGGGCAGGGGCTTCTATGGCTACACCTTC
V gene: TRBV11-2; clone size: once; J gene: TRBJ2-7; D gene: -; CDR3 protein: CASSPGHRSYEQYF; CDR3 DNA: TGTGCCAGCAGCCCGGGACACCGCTCCTACGAGCAGTACTTC
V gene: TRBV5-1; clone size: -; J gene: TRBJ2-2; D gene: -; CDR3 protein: CASTPFAGDTGELFF; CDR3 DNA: TGCGCCAGCACCCCTTTCGCAGGGGACACCGGGGAGCTGTTTTTT
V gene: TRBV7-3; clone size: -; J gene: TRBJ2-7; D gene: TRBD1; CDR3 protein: CASSLSGQGWDEQYF; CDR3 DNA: TGTGCCAGCAGCTTATCGGGACAGGGGTGGGACGAGCAGTACTTC
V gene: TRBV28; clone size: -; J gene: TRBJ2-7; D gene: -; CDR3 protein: CASSFSPLYRQPLPYEQYF; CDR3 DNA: TGTGCCAGCAGTTTCTCTCCTCTTTACCGACAGCCGCTCCCCTACGAGCAGTACTTC
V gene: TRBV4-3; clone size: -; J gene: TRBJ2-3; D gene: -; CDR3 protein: CASSLLTGDTQYF; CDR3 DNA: TGCGCCAGCAGCCTCTTGACGGGAGATACGCAGTATTTT
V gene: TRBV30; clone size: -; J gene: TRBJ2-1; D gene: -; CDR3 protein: CAWSKSDYNEQFF; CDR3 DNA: TGTGCCTGGAGTAAGAGCGACTACAATGAGCAGTTCTTC
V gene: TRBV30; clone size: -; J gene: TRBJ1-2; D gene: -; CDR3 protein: CAWSVRSVYGYTF; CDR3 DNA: TGTGCCTGGAGTGTACGATCGGTCTATGGCTACACCTTC
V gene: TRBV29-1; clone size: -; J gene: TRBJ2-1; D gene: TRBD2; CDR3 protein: CSVHGRALDEQFF; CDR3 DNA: TGCAGCGTTCACGGGAGGGCCTTGGATGAGCAGTTCTTC
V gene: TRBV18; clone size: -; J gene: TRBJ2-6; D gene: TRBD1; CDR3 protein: CASSPDRAGANVLTF; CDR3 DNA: TGTGCCAGCTCACCGGACAGGGCTGGGGCCAACGTCCTGACTTTC
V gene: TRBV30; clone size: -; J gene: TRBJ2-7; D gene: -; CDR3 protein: CAWRVTARAQYF; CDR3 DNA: TGTGCCTGGAGGGTGACAGCCCGGGCGCAGTACTTC
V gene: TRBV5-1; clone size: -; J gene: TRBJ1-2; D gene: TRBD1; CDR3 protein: CASSRGTANYGYTF; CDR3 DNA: TGCGCCAGCAGCCGAGGGACAGCCAACTATGGCTACACCTTC
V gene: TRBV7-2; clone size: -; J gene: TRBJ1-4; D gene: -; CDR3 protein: CASSLVRSAAATNEKLFF; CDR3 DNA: TGTGCCAGCAGCTTAGTTAGATCTGCAGCGGCAACTAATGAAAAACTGTTTTTT
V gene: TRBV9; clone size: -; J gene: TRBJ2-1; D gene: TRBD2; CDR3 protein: CASSVGTSGSLSYNEQFF; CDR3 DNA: TGTGCCAGCAGCGTCGGGACTAGCGGGAGCCTGTCCTACAATGAGCAGTTCTTC
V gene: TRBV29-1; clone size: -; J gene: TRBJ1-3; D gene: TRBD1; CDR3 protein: CSVLGTASSGNTIYF; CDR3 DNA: TGCAGCGTTTTGGGGACAGCGAGCTCTGGAAACACCATATATTTT
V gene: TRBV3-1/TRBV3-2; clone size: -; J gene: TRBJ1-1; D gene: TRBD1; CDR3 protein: CASSSRDRHQEAFF; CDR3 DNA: TGTGCCAGCAGCTCCCGGGACAGACACCAAGAAGCTTTCTTT
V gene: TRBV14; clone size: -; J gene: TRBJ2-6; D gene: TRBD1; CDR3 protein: CASSRGWGQGRFSGANVLTF; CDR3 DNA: TGTGCCAGCAGCCGAGGATGGGGACAGGGCCGCTTCTCTGGGGCCAACGTCCTGACTTTC
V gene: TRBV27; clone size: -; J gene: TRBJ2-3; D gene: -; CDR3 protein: CASSHRVTDTQYF; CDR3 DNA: TGTGCCAGCAGCCACAGAGTCACAGATACGCAGTATTTT
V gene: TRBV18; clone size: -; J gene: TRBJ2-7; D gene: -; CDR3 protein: CASSPRGYEQYF; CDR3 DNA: TGTGCCAGCTCACCACGAGGCTACGAGCAGTACTTC
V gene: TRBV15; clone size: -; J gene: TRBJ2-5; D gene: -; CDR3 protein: CATSRGYPREYQETQYF; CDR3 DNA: TGTGCCACCAGCAGAGGGTACCCCCGGGAGTACCAAGAGACCCAGTACTTC
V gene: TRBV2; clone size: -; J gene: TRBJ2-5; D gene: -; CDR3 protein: CASRVDRQETQYF; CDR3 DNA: TGTGCCAGCAGGGTTGACAGACAAGAGACCCAGTACTTC
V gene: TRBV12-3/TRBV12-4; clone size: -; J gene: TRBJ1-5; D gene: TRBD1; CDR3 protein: CASGDRGHQPQHF; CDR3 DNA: TGTGCCAGCGGGGACAGGGGCCATCAGCCCCAGCATTTT
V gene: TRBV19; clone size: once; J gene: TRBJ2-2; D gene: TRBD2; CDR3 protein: CASSSGRASGELFF; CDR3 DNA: TGTGCCAGTAGTAGCGGGAGGGCCTCCGGGGAGCTGTTTTTT
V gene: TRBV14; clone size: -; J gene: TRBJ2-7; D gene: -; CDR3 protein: CASSQDEREQYF; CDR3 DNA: TGTGCCAGCAGCCAAGATGAGCGCGAGCAGTACTTC
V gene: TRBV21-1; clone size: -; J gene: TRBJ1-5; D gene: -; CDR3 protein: CASSIPRTGLTHSNQPQHF; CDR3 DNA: TGTGCCAGCAGCATCCCTAGGACAGGGCTTACCCATAGCAATCAGCCCCAGCATTTT
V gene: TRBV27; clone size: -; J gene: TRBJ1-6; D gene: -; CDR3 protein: CASSPGPSRTGSSSYNSPLHF; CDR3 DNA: TGTGCCAGCAGTCCGGGCCCTTCTCGGACGGGATCAAGCTCCTATAATTCACCCCTCCACTTT
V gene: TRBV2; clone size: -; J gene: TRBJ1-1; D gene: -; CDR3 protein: CASILHQNTEAFF; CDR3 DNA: TGTGCCAGCATACTGCACCAGAACACTGAAGCTTTCTTT
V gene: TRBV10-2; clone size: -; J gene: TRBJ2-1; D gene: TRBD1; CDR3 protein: CASGQGKSYNEQFF; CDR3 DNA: TGCGCCAGCGGACAGGGCAAATCCTACAATGAGCAGTTCTTC
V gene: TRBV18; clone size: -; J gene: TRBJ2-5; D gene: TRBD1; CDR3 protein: CASSPAGQGAWGKTQYF; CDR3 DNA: TGTGCCAGCTCACCAGCGGGACAGGGAGCGTGGGGAAAGACCCAGTACTTC